These 17 T cell receptor beta chains were sequenced from one sample in a study of blood T cell repertoires in COVID-19. Assay used: immunoSEQ multiplex PCR; TCRdb lists only in-frame clones, some missing. Seen here are 170,000 or so clones, around 86% observed once, and the top ten hold roughly 0.53%. Sequenced sample: peripheral blood. The source is a man between 60 and 70 years old with COVID-19, enrolled during active disease.

This clone was detected a few times. The rearrangement joins TRBV5-1 to TRBJ1-3; a possible D gene is TRBD1 (6 bases). V gave up 4 bases and J gave up 0 bases, with 14 bases separating them. This CDR3 contains 16 residues. In germline, CDR1 is SGHRS, CDR2 YFSETQ. CDR3 in amino acids: CASSVLTGSSGNTIYF. CDR3 coding DNA: TGCGCCAGCAGCGTACTAACAGGGAGCTCTGGAAACACCATATATTTT. Together with reference TRBV5-1 and TRBJ1-3, the CDR3 gives the full variable domain: KAGVTQTPRYLIKTRGQQVTLSCSPISGHRSVSWYQQTPGQGLQFLFEYFSETQRNKGNFPGRFSGRQFSNSRSEMNVSTLELGDSALYLCASSVLTGSSGNTIYFGEGSWLTVV.

The CDR3 here is CASSLSRVGGTGSSYEQYF. The CDR3 region has the DNA TGTGCCAGCAGCTTAAGCAGGGTCGGGGGGACAGGGAGCTCCTACGAGCAGTACTTC. This chain uses TRBV7-9 with TRBJ2-7, with 9 positions matching TRBD1. This CDR3 spans 19 amino acids. Germline loops: CDR1 SEHNR, CDR2 FQNEAQ (reference sequence). The trim removed 2 bases at V and 0 bases at J, leaving 14 bases unmatched. The entire variable domain, with the rest obtained from reference TRBV7-9 and TRBJ2-7, is as follows: DTGVSQNPRHKITKRGQNVTFRCDPISEHNRLYWYRQTLGQGPEFLTYFQNEAQLEKSRLLSDRFSAERPKGSFSTLEIQRTEQGDSAMYLCASSLSRVGGTGSSYEQYFGPGTRLTVT.

The V and J genes are TRBV7-2 and TRBJ1-1, with unresolved D. Germline V gene data show CDR1 as SGHTA and CDR2 as FQGNSA. V lost 5 bases and J 4 bases, leaving 14 bases between the germline ends. There are 14 residues in the CDR3. In DNA form, the CDR3 reads TGTGCCAGCAGCCGCGCGCGGTCGTTCACTGAAGCTTTCTTT. Translation gives CASSRARSFTEAFF.

This clone was recorded a few times. The genes are TRBV11-3 and TRBJ2-7; no clear D gene. Trimming stripped 4 bases from V and 5 bases from J, with 12 bases between. CDR3 size: 13 residues. Per the germline V gene, CDR1 is SGHNT and CDR2 is YENEEA. The CDR3 sequence is CASSSRLRDEQYF. The CDR3 nucleotides are TGTGCCAGCAGCTCCCGTCTCCGGGACGAGCAGTACTTC.

The gene calls are TRBV6-5 and TRBJ2-7; D possibly corresponds to TRBD2 (6 bases). This CDR3 has 12 amino acids. Deletions cut 8 bases from V and 5 bases from J, with 13 bases between. Germline V gene sequence: CDR1 MNHEY, CDR2 SVGAGI. The CDR3 reads CASGGGMNEQYF. In DNA, the CDR3 is TGTGCCAGCGGCGGAGGGATGAACGAGCAGTACTTC.

The chain joins TRBV7-6 to TRBJ1-1; D is possibly TRBD1 (5 bases). V shed 2 bases and J shed 2 bases, with 12 bases lying between them. The germline V gene has CDR1 SGHVS and CDR2 FNYEAQ. The CDR3 is made up of 15 amino acids. The CDR3 region has the DNA TGTGCCAGCAGCTTAAGTGGGGCAGCCAACACTGAAGCTTTCTTT. It codes for CASSLSGAANTEAFF.

The V gene is TRBV5-1, the J gene TRBJ1-1; 9 bases are shared with TRBD1. Germline CDR1 is SGHRS and CDR2 is YFSETQ. The CDR3 length is 15 residues. Unmatched junction bases numbered 5, after V lost 1 base and J lost 4 bases. CDR3 nucleotide sequence: TGCGCCAGCAGCTTGTCGGGACAGGGAAGCACTGAAGCTTTCTTT. Protein product: CASSLSGQGSTEAFF.

This chain joins TRBV4-1 and TRBJ2-3; D may be TRBD2 (6 bases). This CDR3 spans 17 amino acids. Trimming left V 3 bases short and J 6 bases short, with 22 bases between. Germline V CDR1 and CDR2: MGHRA, YSYEKL. Here the CDR3 reads CASSQAGGRTISDTQYF. The DNA for the CDR3 is TGCGCCAGCAGCCAGGCCGGAGGGCGGACTATTTCGGATACGCAGTATTTT.

The chain's CDR3 is CASSLTSGMSEQFF. In nucleotides, the CDR3 is TGTGCCAGCAGCTTAACTAGCGGGATGAGTGAGCAGTTCTTC. The rearrangement links TRBV7-2 to TRBJ2-1, with 10 bases matching TRBD2. The CDR3 runs to 14 residues. CDR1 and CDR2 from the germline V gene are SGHTA and FQGNSA. V lost 2 bases, J lost 9 bases, and 4 bases stayed unmatched. The whole variable domain, filled in from reference TRBV7-2 and TRBJ2-1, reads GAGVSQSPSNKVTEKGKDVELRCDPISGHTALYWYRQSLGQGLEFLIYFQGNSAPDKSGLPSDRFSAERTGGSVSTLTIQRTQQEDSAVYLCASSLTSGMSEQFFGPGTRLTVL.

The rearrangement uses TRBV2 and TRBJ1-1; maybe TRBD1 (6 bases). The germline gives CDR1 SNHLY, CDR2 FYNNEI. Trimming shortened V by 7 bases and J by 0 bases, and 21 bases separated the two germline ends. This CDR3 is built from 17 residues. CDR3 coding DNA: TGTGCCAGCATCGTTGGGACACTCAGGACCATGAACACTGAAGCTTTCTTT. Its translation: CASIVGTLRTMNTEAFF.

This sequence joins TRBV11-3 and TRBJ1-4; D remains ambiguous. V was clipped by 4 bases and J by 5 bases, with 14 bases between them. The CDR3 consists of 15 residues. In germline, CDR1 is SGHNT, CDR2 YENEEA. The CDR3 nucleotides are TGTGCCAGCAGCTCCCTTTGGGCCTGGAATGAAAAACTGTTTTTT. Translation: CASSSLWAWNEKLFF.

The V call is TRBV23-1, the J call TRBJ2-5, with 10 positions matching TRBD2. TRBV23-1 carries the ORF label, with uncertain function. After removal of 2 bases from V and 5 bases from J, the junction contained 11 bases not matched to a gene. The CDR3 is made up of 17 amino acids. CDR3 protein: CASSQGPSGGLGETQYF. The CDR3 DNA reads TGCGCCAGCAGTCAAGGGCCTAGCGGGGGCCTAGGGGAGACCCAGTACTTC.

The rearrangement uses TRBV7-2 and TRBJ2-5, with 7 positions matching TRBD2. There are 14 residues in the CDR3. Losses at the gene ends were 3 bases for V and 3 bases for J; bases not matched to a gene: 4. From germline, CDR1 is SGHTA and CDR2 FQGNSA. This chain's CDR3 is CASSLAGDKETQYF. The DNA for the CDR3 is TGTGCCAGCAGCTTGGCGGGGGATAAAGAGACCCAGTACTTC.

This clone has just one count. V and J are TRBV3-1 (or the pseudogene TRBV3-2) and TRBJ1-2, with a tentative D call TRBD1 (6 bases). V was pared by 5 bases and J by 4 bases, with 20 bases between. The CDR3 is 16 residues long. CDR1 LGHDT and CDR2 YNNKEL come from the germline V gene (reference sequence). In nucleotides, the CDR3 is TGTGCCAGCAGCGTAAGGGGGGGTTACTTGGGCTATGGCTACACCTTC. Encoded protein: CASSVRGGYLGYGYTF.

The chain joins TRBV14 to TRBJ2-5; D perhaps matches TRBD1 (5 bases). Trimming cost V 0 bases and J 0 bases, with 11 bases left between them. CDR3 size: 16 residues. Germline loops: CDR1 SGHDN, CDR2 FVKESK. The CDR3 coding sequence is TGTGCCAGCAGCCAAGATCCCGGACACCACCAAGAGACCCAGTACTTC. Translation gives CASSQDPGHHQETQYF.

The chain employs TRBV19 and TRBJ2-3, with TRBD1 as a possible D gene (5 bases). The CDR3 has 16 residues. Trimming shortened V by 4 bases and J by 0 bases, and 14 bases separated the two germline ends. In germline, CDR1 is LNHDA, CDR2 SQIVND (reference sequence). CDR3 loop: CASSSIGQPSTDTQYF. In DNA, the CDR3 is TGTGCCAGTAGTAGCATAGGACAACCTAGCACAGATACGCAGTATTTT.

The genes are TRBV6-1 and TRBJ2-4; D gene uncertain. The CDR3 has 15 residues. The ends were cut back, 2 bases at V and 0 bases at J, with 8 bases in the middle. Germline V gene sequence: CDR1 MNHNS, CDR2 SASEGT. CDR3 in amino acids: CASSESSLAKNIQYF. The CDR3 nucleotides read TGTGCCAGCAGTGAATCTAGTCTAGCCAAAAACATTCAGTACTTC.